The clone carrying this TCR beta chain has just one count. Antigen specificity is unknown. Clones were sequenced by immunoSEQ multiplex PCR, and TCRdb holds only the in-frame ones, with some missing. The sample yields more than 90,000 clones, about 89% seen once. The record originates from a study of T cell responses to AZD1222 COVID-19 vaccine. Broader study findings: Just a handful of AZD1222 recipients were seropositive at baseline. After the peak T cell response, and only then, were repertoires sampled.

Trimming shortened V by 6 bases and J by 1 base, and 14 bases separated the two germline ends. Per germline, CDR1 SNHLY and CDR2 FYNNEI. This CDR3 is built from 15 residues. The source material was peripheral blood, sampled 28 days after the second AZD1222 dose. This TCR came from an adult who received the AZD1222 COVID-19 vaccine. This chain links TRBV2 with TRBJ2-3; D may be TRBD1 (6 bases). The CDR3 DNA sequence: TGTGCCAGCAGGACTCAGGGGATTCGCACAGATACGCAGTATTTT. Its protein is CASRTQGIRTDTQYF.